Listed here is a single T cell receptor (beta chain). This clone showed up just a few times. No cognate antigen has been identified for it. The input lacks base qualities; no much larger clone sits a single base away. The sample is drawn from a study of beta chain features in type 1 diabetes (dated by TCRdb to between 2017 and 2018). Some background on the complete study: Patients and healthy donors did not differ in mean age, gender distribution, total cell number or subset yield. Across all samples, fewer than 130 million sorted cells were examined, and cell number per subset correlated strongly with RNA yield. The study compared TCRB repertoires of sorted circulating CD4+ T cell subsets between recently diagnosed type 1 diabetes patients and matched healthy donors. Regulatory and stem cell-like memory subsets were obtained from only 8 patients and roughly 8 healthy donors, while naive and central memory subsets were obtained from all 30 or so donors.

Each donor gave one peripheral blood draw, around 0.12 L on average, collected into heparinised tubes. Naive, central memory, regulatory and stem cell-like memory CD4+ T cells were sorted on a BD FACSAria II using a panel including CD45RO, CCR7, CD25, CD127, CD95 and CD27. All sorted populations exceeded 95% purity. PBMCs were separated immediately by Lymphoprep density gradient centrifugation and were stained directly, without being cultured. Samples were stained and sorted in pairs, with one healthy donor and one patient per experiment, so that batch effects were minimized. The entire isolated RNA was reverse transcribed using the High Capacity cDNA Reverse Transcription Kit, and thus expressed TCRB transcripts were sequenced. Deep immunoSEQ sequencing was performed on naive, central memory and regulatory T cell samples, with an average of roughly 3.6 million total reads per sample. After sorted cells were lysed in RLT buffer, RNA was extracted with DNase-treated RNeasy Micro or Mini kits, with the choice depending on cell number. Each cell subset was processed on its own to prevent cross-contamination, while patient and healthy donor samples were processed together. The immunoSEQ multiplex PCR was used to amplify TCRB sequences from cDNA, yielding 87-bp fragments that span the CDR3 region. Sequencing of the amplicons was done on the Illumina HiSeq platform. In the original analysis: PCR bias was corrected computationally using synthetic template baselines, and reads within Hamming distance 2 were collapsed, with unmergeable singletons discarded. By aligning reads against IMGT, V, D and J genes, CDR3 length, and insertions or deletions at six rearrangement sites were assigned. Within each subset, clonotype counts were normalized to sorted cell number, and only after that were true diversity and Gini coefficients computed with the tcR R package. The overlap coefficient, calculated on TCRB nucleotide sequences, was used to measure repertoire sharing. Out-of-frame TCRB sequences from naive cells were analyzed to stand in for the pre-selection repertoire. TCRdb stores this immuneACCESS table with in-frame sequences only. Part of the clones is absent; in the studies checked, under half of the shortfall reflects unresolved V genes, and no reason is known for the rest. D and trimming were read from the DNA, whereas the V and J calls and clone size are those reported in that table. This sample is represented by hundreds of thousands of clones; around 15% of them were singletons. Of the sample, approximately 0.093% is held by the ten largest clones.

Ends trimmed: V by 6 bases, J by 3 bases; bases unmatched to a gene: 8. The germline V gene encodes CDR1 ENHRY and CDR2 SYGVKD. Including cysteine and phenylalanine, the CDR3 has 15 amino acids. Of the read, only the CDR3 DNA is kept; its 45 bases are in frame from base 1. General conclusions and limits of the study: At VDJ recombination sites, patients with type 1 diabetes made fewer insertions and deleted more nucleotides, a pattern implying thymic rearrangement abnormalities. Only small numbers of individuals were included in the HLA sub-analyses, which left unresolved whether HLA type had any influence on TCRB rearrangement. Sequencing cDNA rather than genomic DNA could over-represent highly expressing activated cells, although activation and CD3 levels did not differ between groups. A moderate but significant shortening of TCRB CDR3 length was observed in type 1 diabetes patients in all four CD4+ subsets. Naive, central memory and regulatory TCRB repertoires appeared more similar among patients than among healthy donors. Shorter templates might be favored by PCR, yet because patient and control samples were amplified and corrected together, any such skew would affect both groups equally.

The clonotype was recovered from a man aged 18 to 29 in good health. The chain employs TRBV10-3 and TRBJ2-1; the central 7 bases match TRBD1. The sequenced sample was naive CD4+ T cells from blood. The sample's cell subset or site label is to be understood as: true naive CD4+ T cells. Read as DNA, the sequence is TGTGCCATCAGCGTGGACAGGTGGGGCTACAATGAGCAGTTCTTC. The resulting protein is CAISVDRWGYNEQFF.